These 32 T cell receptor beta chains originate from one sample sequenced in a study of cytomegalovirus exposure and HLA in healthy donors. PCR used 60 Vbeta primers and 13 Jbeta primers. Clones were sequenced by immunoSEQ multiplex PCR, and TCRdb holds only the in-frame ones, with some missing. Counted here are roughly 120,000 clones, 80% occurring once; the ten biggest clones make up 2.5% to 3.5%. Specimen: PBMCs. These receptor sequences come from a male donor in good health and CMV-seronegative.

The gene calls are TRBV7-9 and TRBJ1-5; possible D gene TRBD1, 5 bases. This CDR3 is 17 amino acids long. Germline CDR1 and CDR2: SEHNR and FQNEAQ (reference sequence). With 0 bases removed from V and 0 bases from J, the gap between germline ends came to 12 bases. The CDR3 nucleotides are TGTGCCAGCAGCTTAGCGCGGGGGACTTATAGCAATCAGCCCCAGCATTTT. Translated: CASSLARGTYSNQPQHF.

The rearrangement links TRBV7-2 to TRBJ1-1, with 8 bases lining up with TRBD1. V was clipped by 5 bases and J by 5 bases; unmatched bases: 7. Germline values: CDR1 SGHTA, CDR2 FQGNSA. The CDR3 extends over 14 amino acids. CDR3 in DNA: TGTGCCAGCAGCCCGCCGGGACAGGTAACTGAAGCTTTCTTT. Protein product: CASSPPGQVTEAFF.

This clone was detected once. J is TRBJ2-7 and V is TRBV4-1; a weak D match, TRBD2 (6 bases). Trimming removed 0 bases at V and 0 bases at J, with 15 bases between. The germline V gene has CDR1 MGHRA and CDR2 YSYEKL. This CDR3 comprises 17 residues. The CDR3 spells CASSQDLEGTSSYEQYF. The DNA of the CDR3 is TGCGCCAGCAGCCAAGATTTGGAGGGAACGAGCTCCTACGAGCAGTACTTC.

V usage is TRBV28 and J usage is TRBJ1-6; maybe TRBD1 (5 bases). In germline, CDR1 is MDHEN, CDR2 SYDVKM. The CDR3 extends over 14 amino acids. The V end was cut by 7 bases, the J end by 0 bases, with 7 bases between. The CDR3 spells CASKRGSYNSPLHF. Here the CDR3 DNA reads TGTGCCAGCAAAAGGGGCTCCTATAATTCACCCCTCCACTTT.

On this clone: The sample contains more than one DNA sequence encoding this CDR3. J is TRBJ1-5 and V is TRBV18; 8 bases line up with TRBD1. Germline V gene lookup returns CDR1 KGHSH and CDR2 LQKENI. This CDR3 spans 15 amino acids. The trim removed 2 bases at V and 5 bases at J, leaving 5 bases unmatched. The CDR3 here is CASSPGTGGDQPQHF. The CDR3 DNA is TGTGCCAGCTCACCAGGAACAGGGGGTGATCAGCCCCAGCATTTT.

The CDR3 spells CASSIPPHSSSYNEQFF. The CDR3 region has the DNA TGTGCCAGTAGTATACCCCCCCACTCGAGCTCCTACAATGAGCAGTTCTTC. V usage is TRBV19 and J usage is TRBJ2-1; D is unclear. In germline, CDR1 is LNHDA, CDR2 SQIVND (reference sequence). Trimming removed 2 bases at V and 0 bases at J, with 14 bases between. The CDR3 contains 17 residues.

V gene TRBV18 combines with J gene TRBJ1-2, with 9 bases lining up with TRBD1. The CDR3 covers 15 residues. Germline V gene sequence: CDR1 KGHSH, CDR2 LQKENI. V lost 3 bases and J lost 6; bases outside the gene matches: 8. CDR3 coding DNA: TGTGCCAGCTCACCGGGACAGGGTGGAGTGGATGGCTACACCTTC. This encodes CASSPGQGGVDGYTF.

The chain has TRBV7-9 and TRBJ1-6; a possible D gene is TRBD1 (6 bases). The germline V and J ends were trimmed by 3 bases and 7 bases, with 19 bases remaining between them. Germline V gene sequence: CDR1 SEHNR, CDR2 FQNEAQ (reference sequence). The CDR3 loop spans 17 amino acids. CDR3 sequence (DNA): TGTGCCAGCAGCTTGGCGAAGGGGGACATAAGAAATTCACCCCTCCACTTT. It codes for CASSLAKGDIRNSPLHF.

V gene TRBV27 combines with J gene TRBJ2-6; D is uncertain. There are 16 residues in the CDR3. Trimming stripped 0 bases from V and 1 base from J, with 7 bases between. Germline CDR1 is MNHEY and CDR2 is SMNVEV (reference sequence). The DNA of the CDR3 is TGTGCCAGCAGTTTATCGACCGGGTCTGGGGCCAACGTCCTGACTTTC. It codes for CASSLSTGSGANVLTF.

Here the CDR3 reads CASSVGTELYEQYF. The DNA of the CDR3 is TGTGCCAGCAGCGTAGGGACAGAACTCTACGAGCAGTACTTC. This chain uses TRBV9 with TRBJ2-7, with TRBD1 as a possible D gene (6 bases). This CDR3 has 14 residues. Germline-derived CDR1 and CDR2 are SGDLS and YYNGEE. V was pared by 0 bases and J by 3 bases, with 10 bases between.

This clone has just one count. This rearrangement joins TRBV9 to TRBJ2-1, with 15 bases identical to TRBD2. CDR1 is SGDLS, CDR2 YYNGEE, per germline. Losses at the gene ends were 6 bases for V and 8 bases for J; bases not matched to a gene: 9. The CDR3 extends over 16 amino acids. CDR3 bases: TGTGCCAGCACCGGGACTAGCGGGGGGTATGGGGATGAGCAGTTCTTC. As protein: CASTGTSGGYGDEQFF.

CDR3 sequence: CASRNTPAEAQYF. The CDR3, as DNA: TGTGCCAGCAGGAACACCCCGGCGGAGGCCCAGTACTTC. The J gene is TRBJ2-5, the V gene TRBV6-1; D perhaps matches TRBD2 (5 bases). V was cut by 6 bases and J by 9 bases, with 17 bases left in between. There are 13 residues in the CDR3. The germline CDR1 and CDR2 sequences are MNHNS and SASEGT.

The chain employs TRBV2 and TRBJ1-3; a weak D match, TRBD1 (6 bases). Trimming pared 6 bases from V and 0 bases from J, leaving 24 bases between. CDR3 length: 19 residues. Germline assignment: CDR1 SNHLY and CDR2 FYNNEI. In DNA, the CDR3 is TGTGCCAGCAGGGGGCCGGTGACCCACAGGGACCACTCTGGAAACACCATATATTTT. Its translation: CASRGPVTHRDHSGNTIYF.

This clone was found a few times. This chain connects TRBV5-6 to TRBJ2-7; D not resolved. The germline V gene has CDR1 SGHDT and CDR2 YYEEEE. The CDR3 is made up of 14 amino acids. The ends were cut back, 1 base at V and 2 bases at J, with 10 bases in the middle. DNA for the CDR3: TGTGCCAGCAGCTTGAGCCAGGCGACCTACGAGCAGTACTTC. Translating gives CASSLSQATYEQYF.

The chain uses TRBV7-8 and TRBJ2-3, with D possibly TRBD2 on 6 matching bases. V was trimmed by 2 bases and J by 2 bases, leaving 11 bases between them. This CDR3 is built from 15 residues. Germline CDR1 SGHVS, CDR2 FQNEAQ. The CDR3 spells CASSLFGGDTDTQYF. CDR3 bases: TGTGCCAGCAGCTTATTTGGCGGGGACACAGATACGCAGTATTTT.

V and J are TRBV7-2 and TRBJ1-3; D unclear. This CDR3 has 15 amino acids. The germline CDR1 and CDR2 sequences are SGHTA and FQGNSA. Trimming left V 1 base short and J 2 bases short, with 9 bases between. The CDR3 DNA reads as TGTGCCAGCAGCTTAGGATACAGCCCTGGAAACACCATATATTTT. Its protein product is CASSLGYSPGNTIYF.

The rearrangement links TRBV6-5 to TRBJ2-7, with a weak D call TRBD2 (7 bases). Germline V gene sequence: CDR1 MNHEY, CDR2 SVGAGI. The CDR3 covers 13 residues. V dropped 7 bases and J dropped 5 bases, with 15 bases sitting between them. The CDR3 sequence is CASTPTGRDEQYF. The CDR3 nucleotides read TGTGCCAGCACCCCCACAGGGAGGGACGAGCAGTACTTC.

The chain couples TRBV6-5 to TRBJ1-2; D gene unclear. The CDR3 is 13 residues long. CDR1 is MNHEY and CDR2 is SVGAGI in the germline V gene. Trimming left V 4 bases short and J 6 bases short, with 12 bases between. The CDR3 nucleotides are TGTGCCAGCAGTTCATCGACACCTCATGGCTACACCTTC. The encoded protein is CASSSSTPHGYTF.

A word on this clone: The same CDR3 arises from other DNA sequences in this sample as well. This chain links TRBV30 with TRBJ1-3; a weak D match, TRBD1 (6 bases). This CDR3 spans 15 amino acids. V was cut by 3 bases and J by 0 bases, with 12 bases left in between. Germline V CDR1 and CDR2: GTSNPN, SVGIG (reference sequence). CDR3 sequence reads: CAWSVGQISGNTIYF. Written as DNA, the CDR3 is TGTGCCTGGAGCGTCGGACAGATCTCTGGAAACACCATATATTTT.

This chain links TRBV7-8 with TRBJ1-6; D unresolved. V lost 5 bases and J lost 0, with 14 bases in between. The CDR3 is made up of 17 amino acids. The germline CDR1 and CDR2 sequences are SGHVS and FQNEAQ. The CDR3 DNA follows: TGTGCCAGCAGCGGGCGGGCCTCGAGCTCCTATAATTCACCCCTCCACTTT. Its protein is CASSGRASSSYNSPLHF.

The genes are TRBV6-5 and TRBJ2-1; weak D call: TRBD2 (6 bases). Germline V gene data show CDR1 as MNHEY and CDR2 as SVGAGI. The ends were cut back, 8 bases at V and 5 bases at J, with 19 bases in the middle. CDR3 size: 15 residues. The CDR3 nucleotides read TGTGCCAGCCGTTTGGGCTGGGGGGAAAACAATGAGCAGTTCTTC. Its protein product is CASRLGWGENNEQFF.

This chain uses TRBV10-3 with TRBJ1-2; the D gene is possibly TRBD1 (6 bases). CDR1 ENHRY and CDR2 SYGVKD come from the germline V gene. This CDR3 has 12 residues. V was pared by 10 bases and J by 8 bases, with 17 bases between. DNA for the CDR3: TGTGCCAGCCACAGGGAAGAGTGGGGCTACACCTTC. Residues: CASHREEWGYTF.

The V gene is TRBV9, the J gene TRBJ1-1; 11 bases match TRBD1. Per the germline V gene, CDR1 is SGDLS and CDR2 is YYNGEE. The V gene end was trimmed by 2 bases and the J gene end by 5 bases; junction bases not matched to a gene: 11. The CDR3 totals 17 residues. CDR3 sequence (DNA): TGTGCCAGCAGCGTCCTCCCCGAGGGGACAGGGGGAACTGAAGCTTTCTTT. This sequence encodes CASSVLPEGTGGTEAFF.

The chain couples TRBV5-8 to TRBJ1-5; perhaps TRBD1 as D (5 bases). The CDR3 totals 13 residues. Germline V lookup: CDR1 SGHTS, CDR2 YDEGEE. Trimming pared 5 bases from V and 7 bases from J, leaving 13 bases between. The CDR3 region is CASRWGVGQPQHF. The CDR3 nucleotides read TGTGCCAGCAGGTGGGGGGTCGGACAGCCCCAGCATTTT.

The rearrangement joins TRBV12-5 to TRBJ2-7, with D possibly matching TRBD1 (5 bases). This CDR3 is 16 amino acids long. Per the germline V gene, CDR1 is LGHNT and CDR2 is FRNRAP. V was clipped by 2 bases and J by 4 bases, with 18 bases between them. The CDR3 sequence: CASGLNPSTAPYEQYF. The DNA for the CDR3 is TGTGCTAGTGGTTTGAACCCCTCGACAGCGCCTTACGAGCAGTACTTC.

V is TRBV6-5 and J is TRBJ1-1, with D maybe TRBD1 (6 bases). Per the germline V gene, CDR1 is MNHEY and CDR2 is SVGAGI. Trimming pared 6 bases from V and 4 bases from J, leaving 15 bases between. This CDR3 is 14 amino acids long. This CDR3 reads CASRSQGVSTEAFF. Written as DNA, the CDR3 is TGTGCCAGCAGATCACAGGGTGTGAGCACTGAAGCTTTCTTT.

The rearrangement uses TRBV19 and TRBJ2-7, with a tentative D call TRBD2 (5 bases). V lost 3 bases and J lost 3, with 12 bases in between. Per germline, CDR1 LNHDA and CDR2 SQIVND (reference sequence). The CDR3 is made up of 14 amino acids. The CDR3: CASSIGRGYYEQYF. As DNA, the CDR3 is TGTGCCAGTAGTATCGGACGGGGTTACTACGAGCAGTACTTC.

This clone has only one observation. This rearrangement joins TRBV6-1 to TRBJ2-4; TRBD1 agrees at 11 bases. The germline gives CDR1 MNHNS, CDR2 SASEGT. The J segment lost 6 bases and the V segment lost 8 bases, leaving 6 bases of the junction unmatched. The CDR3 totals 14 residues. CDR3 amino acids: CASLLGTGGNIQYF. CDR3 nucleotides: TGTGCCAGCCTTCTTGGGACAGGGGGAAACATTCAGTACTTC.

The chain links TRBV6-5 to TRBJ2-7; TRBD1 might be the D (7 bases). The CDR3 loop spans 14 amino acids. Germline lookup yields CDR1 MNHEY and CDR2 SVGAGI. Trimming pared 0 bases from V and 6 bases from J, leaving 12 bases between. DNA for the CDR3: TGTGCCAGCAGTTACTCAGCCAGGGGGGCCGAGCAGTACTTC. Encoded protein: CASSYSARGAEQYF.

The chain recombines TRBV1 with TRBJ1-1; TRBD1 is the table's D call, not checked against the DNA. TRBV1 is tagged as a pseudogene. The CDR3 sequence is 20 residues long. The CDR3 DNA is TGCACCAGCAGCCAAATATGGACACTCCGGGACAGGGTGGTGAACACTGAAGCTTTCTTT. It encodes CTSSQIWTLRDRVVNTEAFF.

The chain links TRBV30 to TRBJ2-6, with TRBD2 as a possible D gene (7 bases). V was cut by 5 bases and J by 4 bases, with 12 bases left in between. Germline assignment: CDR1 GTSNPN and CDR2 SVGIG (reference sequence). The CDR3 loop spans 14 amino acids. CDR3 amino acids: CAWVGGGGANVLTF. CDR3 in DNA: TGTGCCTGGGTAGGGGGGGGAGGGGCCAACGTCCTGACTTTC.

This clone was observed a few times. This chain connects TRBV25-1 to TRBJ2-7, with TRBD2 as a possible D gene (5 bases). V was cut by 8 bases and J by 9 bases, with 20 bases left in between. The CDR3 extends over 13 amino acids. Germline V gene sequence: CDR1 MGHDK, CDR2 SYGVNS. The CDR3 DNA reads TGTGCCAGCCCCGCCTTGAGGGTGACGGGGCAGTACTTC. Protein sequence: CASPALRVTGQYF.